The 31 T cell receptor beta chains reported below all come from one sample, sequenced in a study of monozygotic twins with cystic fibrosis. The table came from immunoSEQ multiplex PCR; TCRdb's copy has only in-frame clones and leaves some out. The data contain approximately 32,000 clones, just over 95% of them seen just once; the ten biggest clones take up 0.15% to 0.2%. What was sequenced was blood. The receptors stem from a girl aged 2-10 years with cystic fibrosis.

The chain recombines TRBV28 with TRBJ1-1; TRBD1 is a possible D gene (5 bases). The ends were cut back, 1 base at V and 6 bases at J, with 12 bases in the middle. The CDR3 sequence is 14 residues long. Germline CDR1 is MDHEN and CDR2 is SYDVKM. The CDR3 region is CASSLYGRVAEAFF. The CDR3 DNA reads as TGTGCCAGCAGTTTATATGGCAGGGTCGCTGAAGCTTTCTTT.

The count of this clone is one. The chain is built from TRBV6-1 and TRBJ1-6; D is perhaps TRBD1 (5 bases). Looked up from germline, CDR1 is MNHNS and CDR2 is SASEGT. The CDR3 has 13 amino acids. V lost 4 bases, J lost 13 bases, and 14 bases lay in between. CDR3 nucleotide sequence: TGTGCCAGCAGTGTGTCGACGGAGGGGCCCCTCCACTTT. The encoded protein is CASSVSTEGPLHF.

The chain joins TRBV27 to TRBJ2-1; tentative D call: TRBD2 (6 bases). The CDR3 runs to 14 residues. Per germline, CDR1 MNHEY and CDR2 SMNVEV (reference sequence). V lost 3 bases and J lost 3, with 9 bases in between. The CDR3 loop reads CASSFGTVYNEQFF. The CDR3 region has the DNA TGTGCCAGCAGTTTTGGGACTGTCTACAATGAGCAGTTCTTC.

V usage is TRBV6-4 and J usage is TRBJ2-3; 10 positions agree with TRBD1. J lost 4 bases, V lost 2 bases, and 0 bases had no gene match. This CDR3 is 14 amino acids long. The germline V gene encodes CDR1 MRHNA and CDR2 SNTAGT. Here the CDR3 reads CASSDGTGADTQYF. Here the CDR3 DNA reads TGTGCCAGCAGTGACGGGACAGGGGCAGATACGCAGTATTTT.

The chain employs TRBV7-2 and TRBJ2-7; a weak D match, TRBD2 (5 bases). CDR3 length equals 15 residues. Germline loops: CDR1 SGHTA, CDR2 FQGNSA. V lost 5 bases and J lost 4, with 18 bases in between. This CDR3 is CASSPVPGSGYEQYF. CDR3 bases: TGTGCCAGCAGCCCGGTTCCGGGATCTGGGTACGAGCAGTACTTC.

Worth noting for this clone: Since no conserved phenylalanine or tryptophan closes the CDR3, a read error is the likely cause. The DNA is omitted, as the CDR3 cannot be located on it reliably, and the CDR3 follows TCRdb's listing. This sequence joins TRBV5-1 and TRBJ2-7; no check of the table's D call, TRBD1, against the DNA was made. The CDR3 has 11 amino acids, counting both end residues. The V gene's germline CDR1 is SGHRS and CDR2 YFSETQ. CDR3 sequence: CASSLGGQGDT.

CDR3 sequence: CASSLRGVGMNTEAFF. CDR3 nucleotide sequence: TGCGCCAGCAGCTTGAGGGGCGTGGGTATGAACACTGAAGCTTTCTTT. The gene calls are TRBV5-1 and TRBJ1-1, with D possibly TRBD1 on 5 matching bases. CDR1 is SGHRS, CDR2 YFSETQ, per germline. The CDR3 extends over 16 amino acids. The V and J ends lost 1 base and 0 bases respectively, with 13 bases between them.

V usage is TRBV6-5 and J usage is TRBJ2-5, with a weak D call TRBD1 (5 bases). Per the germline V gene, CDR1 is MNHEY and CDR2 is SVGAGI. This CDR3 contains 12 residues. Trimming removed 5 bases from V and 5 bases from J, with 9 bases in between. The CDR3 here is CASSRGLETQYF. The CDR3 DNA reads TGTGCCAGCAGTAGGGGCTTGGAGACCCAGTACTTC.

The rearrangement uses TRBV10-3 and TRBJ2-7; 9 nucleotides match TRBD1. The CDR3 totals 19 residues. Germline V gene data show CDR1 as ENHRY and CDR2 as SYGVKD. Trimming removed 6 bases from V and 4 bases from J; junction bases left unmatched: 22. CDR3 coding DNA: TGTGCCATCAGCGAGGAACAAATAAAAATACAGGGGGCATGGTACGAGCAGTACTTC. The encoded protein is CAISEEQIKIQGAWYEQYF.

This chain uses TRBV30 with TRBJ1-1; 7 bases are a match to TRBD1. Per germline, CDR1 GTSNPN and CDR2 SVGIG (reference sequence). This CDR3 has 18 residues. The junction had 20 bases not matched to a gene; V was cut back by 3 bases and J by 4 bases. The CDR3 is CAWSPPDRVSGRRTEAFF. In DNA form, the CDR3 reads TGTGCCTGGAGCCCACCCGACAGGGTTTCGGGTCGTCGCACTGAAGCTTTCTTT.

V usage is TRBV5-1 and J usage is TRBJ1-2, with 7 bases fitting TRBD1. J lost 6 bases, V lost 5 bases, and 16 bases had no gene match. The length of the CDR3 is 16 residues. Per germline, CDR1 SGHRS and CDR2 YFSETQ. CDR3 sequence reads: CASSQNPGQSSNGYTF. The CDR3 DNA reads as TGCGCCAGCAGTCAAAACCCGGGACAGAGCTCGAATGGCTACACCTTC. The whole variable domain, remainder taken from reference TRBV5-1 and TRBJ1-2, is KAGVTQTPRYLIKTRGQQVTLSCSPISGHRSVSWYQQTPGQGLQFLFEYFSETQRNKGNFPGRFSGRQFSNSRSEMNVSTLELGDSALYLCASSQNPGQSSNGYTFGSGTRLTVV.

V gene TRBV5-4 combines with J gene TRBJ2-7; TRBD2 is a possible D gene (5 bases). This CDR3 comprises 14 residues. Per germline, CDR1 SGHNT and CDR2 YYREEE (reference sequence). V lost 0 bases, J lost 10 bases, and 17 bases lay in between. The CDR3 nucleotides read TGTGCCAGCAGCTTGGAGGCGGGCCAACTTCCACAGTACTTC. Translation: CASSLEAGQLPQYF.

The rearrangement uses TRBV6-4 and TRBJ1-1; no firm D call. The CDR3 runs 13 residues. Per the germline V gene, CDR1 is MRHNA and CDR2 is SNTAGT. V lost 0 bases, J lost 1 base, and 3 bases lay in between. DNA for the CDR3: TGTGCCAGCAGTGACTCGCAGAACACTGAAGCTTTCTTT. Protein: CASSDSQNTEAFF.

CDR3 in DNA: TGTGCCAGCAGTGTAATTCAGGGGGCGCGAGCTTTCTTT. Its translation: CASSVIQGARAFF. This chain uses TRBV25-1 with TRBJ1-1; 8 nucleotides agree with TRBD1. The germline V gene has CDR1 MGHDK and CDR2 SYGVNS. V dropped 4 bases and J dropped 10; count of bases not matched to a gene: 8. The CDR3 runs 13 residues.

In its sample, this clone was seen once. CDR3 nucleotides: TGTGCCAGCAGCCAAGATGAGGGAACGAACACTGAAGCTTTCTTT. Protein product: CASSQDEGTNTEAFF. The chain is built from TRBV4-2 and TRBJ1-1; D is uncertain. This CDR3 spans 15 amino acids. V gave up 0 bases and J gave up 1 base, with 9 bases separating them. From germline, CDR1 is LGHNA and CDR2 YNFKEQ.

This chain uses TRBV28 with TRBJ1-5, with 8 nucleotides matching TRBD1. The junction had 11 bases not matched to a gene; V was cut back by 4 bases and J by 0 bases. The germline V gene has CDR1 MDHEN and CDR2 SYDVKM. The CDR3 covers 18 residues. CDR3 DNA sequence: TGTGCCAGCAGTTCCTCATTACAGGGGGTCTATAGCAATCAGCCCCAGCATTTT. It is translated as CASSSSLQGVYSNQPQHF.

V and J are TRBV19 and TRBJ1-2; D possibly corresponds to TRBD1 (6 bases). V was trimmed by 6 bases and J by 4 bases, leaving 12 bases between them. CDR1 is LNHDA and CDR2 is SQIVND in the germline V gene (reference sequence). The CDR3 has 13 residues. The CDR3: CASSLRQVYGYTF. Here the CDR3 DNA reads TGTGCCAGTAGCCTGAGACAGGTCTATGGCTACACCTTC.

Concerning this clone itself: Relative to the germline gene, one junction end is altered; a read error may explain this. This chain connects TRBV11-2 to TRBJ1-6; the D is unclear. Germline lookup yields CDR1 SGHAT and CDR2 FQNNGV. The CDR3 is made up of 14 amino acids. CDR3 in DNA: TGTGCCAGCAGTCTCCATCCCCGGGCCGCGGTCCTGCGCTTT. This translates into CASSLHPRAAVLRF.

The chain combines TRBV9 with TRBJ2-2; D is unclear. This CDR3 contains 15 residues. With 0 bases removed from V and 5 bases from J, the gap between germline ends came to 11 bases. Germline V gene lookup returns CDR1 SGDLS and CDR2 YYNGEE. This CDR3 reads CASSVGSYVTGELFF. The DNA of the CDR3 is TGTGCCAGCAGCGTAGGATCATACGTAACCGGGGAGCTGTTTTTT. Full variable domain (remainder filled in from reference TRBV9 and TRBJ2-2): DSGVTQTPKHLITATGQRVTLRCSPRSGDLSVYWYQQSLDQGLQFLIQYYNGEERAKGNILERFSAQQFPDLHSELNLSSLELGDSALYFCASSVGSYVTGELFFGEGSRLTVL.

This clone was detected only a few times. The chain is built from TRBV6-1 and TRBJ1-2, with 8 bases fitting TRBD1. Trimming cost V 7 bases and J 7 bases; bases outside gene matches: 8. CDR1 and CDR2 from the germline V gene are MNHNS and SASEGT. The CDR3 spans 13 residues. CDR3 in amino acids: CASIMTGAAGYTF. The CDR3 DNA is TGTGCCAGCATTATGACAGGGGCCGCTGGCTACACCTTC.

This clone has just one count. This sequence joins TRBV9 and TRBJ2-7, with D hard to call. V was cut by 0 bases and J by 5 bases, with 12 bases left in between. This CDR3 spans 14 amino acids. CDR1 and CDR2 (germline): SGDLS, YYNGEE. The CDR3 loop reads CASSVEAGSDEQYF. In nucleotides, the CDR3 is TGTGCCAGCAGCGTAGAAGCAGGATCCGACGAGCAGTACTTC.

This clone was observed a single time. The chain couples TRBV6-1 to TRBJ1-6; D possibly corresponds to TRBD1 (5 bases). The CDR3 runs to 15 residues. Germline loops: CDR1 MNHNS, CDR2 SASEGT. The germline V and J ends were trimmed by 3 bases and 9 bases, with 15 bases remaining between them. The CDR3 loop is CASSDGGTESSPLHF. CDR3 nucleotide sequence: TGTGCCAGCAGTGATGGGGGGACTGAAAGTTCACCCCTCCACTTT.

This sequence joins TRBV6-5 and TRBJ2-2; TRBD1 aligns across 8 bases. The CDR3 loop spans 14 amino acids. V gave up 5 bases and J gave up 3 bases; unmatched junction bases: 2. Per the germline V gene, CDR1 is MNHEY and CDR2 is SVGAGI. As DNA, the CDR3 is TGTGCCAGCAGTAAGGACAGGGACACCGGGGAGCTGTTTTTT. The encoded protein is CASSKDRDTGELFF.

A single count supports this clone. This sequence joins TRBV11-2 and TRBJ2-7; 10 nucleotides match TRBD2. Germline CDR1 is SGHAT and CDR2 is FQNNGV. The CDR3 extends over 15 amino acids. V lost 5 bases, J lost 3 bases, and 7 bases stayed unmatched. CDR3 coding DNA: TGTGCCAGCAGCGCAGGGAAGCGGGAGGGCTACGAGCAGTACTTC. Its protein is CASSAGKREGYEQYF. The full variable domain, with the rest looked up from reference TRBV11-2 and TRBJ2-7, is EAGVAQSPRYKIIEKRQSVAFWCNPISGHATLYWYQQILGQGPKLLIQFQNNGVVDDSQLPKDRFSAERLKGVDSTLKIQPAKLEDSAVYLCASSAGKREGYEQYFGPGTRLTVT.

This clone was picked up one time. The gene calls are TRBV6-5 and TRBJ1-1; D uncertain. V lost 0 bases to trimming and J lost 0 bases, with 8 bases between them. This CDR3 region has 15 residues. In germline, CDR1 is MNHEY, CDR2 SVGAGI. Written as DNA, the CDR3 is TGTGCCAGCAGTTACTCCCCAGATATGAACACTGAAGCTTTCTTT. This gives the protein CASSYSPDMNTEAFF.

The V call is TRBV29-1, the J call TRBJ1-2; 7 bases are a match to TRBD1. Germline V lookup: CDR1 SQVTM, CDR2 ANQGSEA. The CDR3 has 12 amino acids. The V segment lost 4 bases and the J segment 8 bases; nucleotides outside the gene matches: 7. For the CDR3, the DNA is TGCAGCGTTGGAAGGGGGCTGGAAGGCTACACCTTC. Its translation is CSVGRGLEGYTF.

Remarks on this clone: A read error may produce the germline difference seen at one junction end. The V call is TRBV5-1, the J call TRBJ1-1; D gene unclear. Germline V lookup: CDR1 SGHRS, CDR2 YFSETQ. The CDR3 length is 15 residues. The CDR3 DNA is TGCGCCAGCAGCTTGGCACAAAGCAGGAACGCTGAAGCTTTCTTT. It translates to CASSLAQSRNAEAFF.

The V call is TRBV5-1, the J call TRBJ1-1, with D possibly being TRBD1 (5 bases). Trimming pared 7 bases from V and 4 bases from J, leaving 17 bases between. The CDR3 has 14 amino acids. CDR1 is SGHRS, CDR2 YFSETQ, per germline. The CDR3 protein is CASGEGRQATEAFF. The DNA of the CDR3 is TGCGCCAGCGGCGAGGGGAGGCAGGCCACTGAAGCTTTCTTT.

This clone showed up just once. The chain joins TRBV5-5 to TRBJ2-7; D is ambiguous. Trimming took off 4 bases at V and 5 bases at J, with 10 bases between the two ends. The CDR3 consists of 12 residues. CDR1 and CDR2 from the germline V gene are SGHKS and YYEKEE (reference sequence). The CDR3 spells CASSIRENEQYF. The DNA for the CDR3 is TGTGCCAGCAGCATCCGAGAAAACGAGCAGTACTTC.

The chain joins TRBV28 to TRBJ2-2; 10 bases align to TRBD1. The CDR3 runs 15 residues. The germline gives CDR1 MDHEN, CDR2 SYDVKM. V shed 3 bases, J shed 7 bases, and the junction held 5 bases outside the gene matches. In nucleotides, the CDR3 is TGTGCCAGCAGTTTTCCCGGGACAGGGGTCGGGGAGCTGTTTTTT. It specifies CASSFPGTGVGELFF.

V and J are TRBV11-2 and TRBJ1-1, with D tentatively TRBD1 (6 bases). The CDR3 sequence is 12 residues long. The V gene's germline CDR1 is SGHAT and CDR2 FQNNGV. V was pared by 8 bases and J by 5 bases, with 12 bases between. The CDR3 DNA sequence: TGTGCCAGCTCCCGAGGGGGGACTGAAGCTTTCTTT. Translating gives CASSRGGTEAFF.